This T cell receptor beta chain was retrieved from a study of molecular identifiers for immune sequencing clone quantification. CDR1 and CDR2 from the germline V gene are SGHAT and FQNNGV. The CDR3 covers 13 residues. The V and J ends lost 2 bases and 6 bases respectively, with 8 bases between them. Methods described previously, with TCR primers listed, were used for bulk TCR libraries. TCRdb reprocessed the PCR reads with MiXCR, giving one entry per CDR3 protein. Among around 320,000 distinct CDR3 sequences listed, about 23% were seen once. V and J are TRBV11-2 and TRBJ2-1; D is undetermined. This TCR came from a human donor in good health. Some libraries in this study had Jurkat cell RNA spiked in. The sequencing sample was made of naive CD8+ T cells from blood, with Jurkat cell RNA spiked in. Specified subset: FACS-sorted CD8+CD4-CCR7+CD45RA+ naive T cells. The CDR3 DNA sequence: TGTGCCAGCAGCTTATCTTTCGGCAATGAGCAGTTCTTC. The encoded protein is CASSLSFGNEQFF.